The 8 T cell receptor beta chains in this list originate from one sample, sequenced in a study of spatial heterogeneity in lung cancer. TCRdb passed the 5' RACE reads through MiXCR, listing each CDR3 protein once. The sample includes around 47,000 distinct CDR3 sequences, under 8% of them seen just once. Indicated time point: blood at routine non-recurrence follow-up after resection. Whole RNA, which was extracted from tumor, nontumor lung tissue or frozen PBMC, was sequenced without any cell sorting. The source was PBMCs, collected at follow-up. The receptors stem from a female donor with early-stage non-small cell lung cancer.

Ten or more counts support this clonotype. CDR3 coding DNA: TGTGCCAGCAGTTTTAGGGTGGATCAGCCCCAGCATTTT. This codes for CASSFRVDQPQHF. The J gene is TRBJ1-5, the V gene TRBV6-5; D gene ambiguous. Germline V lookup: CDR1 MNHEY, CDR2 SVGAGI. The CDR3 loop spans 13 amino acids. The V end was cut by 4 bases, the J end by 5 bases, with 9 bases between.

This clonotype came up many times. The V gene is TRBV29-1, the J gene TRBJ1-1; D is unresolved. The V gene's germline CDR1 is SQVTM and CDR2 ANQGSEA. Trimming shortened V by 1 base and J by 5 bases, and 8 bases separated the two germline ends. The CDR3 runs to 12 residues. The CDR3 nucleotides read TGCAGCGTTGAAGGAGAATGGACTGAAGCTTTCTTT. It codes for CSVEGEWTEAFF.

Details on this clonotype: A much larger clone sits a single nucleotide away, making a read error possible. This chain connects TRBV29-1 to TRBJ2-7; D gene ambiguous. The CDR3 is made up of 16 amino acids. Trimming took off 5 bases at V and 3 bases at J, with 23 bases between the two ends. Germline V lookup: CDR1 SQVTM, CDR2 ANQGSEA. The CDR3 DNA reads TGCAGCGTTTTTAAAGCGACCACCTCCCTCTTCTACGAGCAGTACTTC. It is translated as CSVFKATTSLFYEQYF.

This clonotype has a count of ten or more. The CDR3 here is CASAYRAGNQPQHF. The CDR3 coding sequence is TGTGCCAGCGCTTACAGGGCGGGCAATCAGCCCCAGCATTTT. The V and J genes are TRBV6-1 and TRBJ1-5; weak D call: TRBD1 (6 bases). The CDR3 extends over 14 amino acids. The V end was cut by 8 bases, the J end by 2 bases, with 13 bases between. Germline CDR1 MNHNS, CDR2 SASEGT.

This clonotype was counted only a few times. The V call is TRBV12-3 or TRBV12-4, the J call TRBJ1-5; 7 bases map to TRBD1. V lost 6 bases and J lost 5; bases outside the gene matches: 7. This CDR3 spans 14 amino acids. CDR3: CASSPTGAHQPQHF. In DNA form, the CDR3 reads TGTGCCAGCAGCCCAACAGGGGCTCATCAGCCCCAGCATTTT.

As regards this clonotype: This may arise from a read error, as a much more abundant clone is one base away. V is TRBV7-2 and J is TRBJ2-3; 13 positions agree with TRBD2. CDR1 is SGHTA and CDR2 is FQGNSA in the germline V gene. This CDR3 spans 16 amino acids. J gave up 5 bases and V 7 bases, and 9 bases lay outside the gene matches. CDR3 sequence reads: CASNATSGGAIDTQYF. CDR3 sequence (DNA): TGTGCCAGCAACGCAACTAGCGGGGGGGCCATAGATACGCAGTATTTT.

The chain combines TRBV21-1 with TRBJ1-3; the table's D call, TRBD1, was not checked against the DNA. TRBV21-1 is noted as a pseudogene. The CDR3 has 16 residues. CDR3 amino acids: CASSPPKVHSGNTIYF. CDR3 bases: TGTGCCAGTAGCCCCCCAAAAGTCCACTCTGGAAACACCATATATTTT.

This clonotype was seen just once. CDR3 sequence reads: CAKTDSTSTDTQYF. The CDR3 DNA sequence: TGTGCCAAGACAGACAGCACTAGCACAGATACGCAGTATTTT. This chain uses TRBV7-9 with TRBJ2-3; possibly TRBD1 for D (5 bases). CDR1 and CDR2 from the germline V gene are SEHNR and FQNEAQ (reference sequence). There are 14 residues in the CDR3. Trimming took 10 bases from V and 0 from J, leaving 14 bases between them.